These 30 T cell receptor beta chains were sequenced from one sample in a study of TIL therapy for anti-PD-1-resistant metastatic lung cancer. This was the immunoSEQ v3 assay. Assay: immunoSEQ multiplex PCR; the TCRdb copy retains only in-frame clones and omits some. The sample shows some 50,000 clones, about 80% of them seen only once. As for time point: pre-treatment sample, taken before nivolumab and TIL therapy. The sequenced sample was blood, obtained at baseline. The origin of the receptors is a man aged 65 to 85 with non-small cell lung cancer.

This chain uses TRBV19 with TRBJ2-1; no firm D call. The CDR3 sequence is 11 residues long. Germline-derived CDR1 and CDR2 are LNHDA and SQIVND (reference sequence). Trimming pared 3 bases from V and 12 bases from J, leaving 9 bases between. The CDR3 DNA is TGTGCCAGTAGTATGATGGGTTCGCAGTTCTTC. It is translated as CASSMMGSQFF.

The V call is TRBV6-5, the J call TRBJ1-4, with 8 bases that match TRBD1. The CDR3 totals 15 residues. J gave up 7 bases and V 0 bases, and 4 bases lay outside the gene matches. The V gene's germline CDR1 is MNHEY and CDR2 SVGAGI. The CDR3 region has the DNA TGTGCCAGCAGTTACTCTCAGGGGGCAGTTGAAAAACTGTTTTTT. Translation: CASSYSQGAVEKLFF.

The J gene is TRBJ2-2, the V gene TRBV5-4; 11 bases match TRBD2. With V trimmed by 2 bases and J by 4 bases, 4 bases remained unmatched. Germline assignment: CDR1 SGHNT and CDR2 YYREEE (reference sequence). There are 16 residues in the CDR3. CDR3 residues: CASSLLAGVGTGELFF. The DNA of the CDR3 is TGTGCCAGCAGCTTACTAGCGGGAGTAGGCACCGGGGAGCTGTTTTTT. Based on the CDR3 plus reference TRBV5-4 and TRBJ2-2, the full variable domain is ETGVTQSPTHLIKTRGQQVTLRCSSQSGHNTVSWYQQALGQGPQFIFQYYREEENGRGNFPPRFSGLQFPNYSSELNVNALELDDSALYLCASSLLAGVGTGELFFGEGSRLTVL.

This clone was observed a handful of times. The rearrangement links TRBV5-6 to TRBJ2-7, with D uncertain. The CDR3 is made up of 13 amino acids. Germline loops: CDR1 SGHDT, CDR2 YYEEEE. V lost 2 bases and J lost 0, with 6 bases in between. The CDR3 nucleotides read TGTGCCAGCAGCTTCGGTCACTCCTACGAGCAGTACTTC. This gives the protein CASSFGHSYEQYF.

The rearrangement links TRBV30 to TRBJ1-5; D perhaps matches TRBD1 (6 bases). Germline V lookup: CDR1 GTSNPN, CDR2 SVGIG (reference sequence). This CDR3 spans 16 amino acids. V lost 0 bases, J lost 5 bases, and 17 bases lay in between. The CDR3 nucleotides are TGTGCCTGGAGTGTACAGGGACGGGGGATGTATCAGCCCCAGCATTTT. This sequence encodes CAWSVQGRGMYQPQHF.

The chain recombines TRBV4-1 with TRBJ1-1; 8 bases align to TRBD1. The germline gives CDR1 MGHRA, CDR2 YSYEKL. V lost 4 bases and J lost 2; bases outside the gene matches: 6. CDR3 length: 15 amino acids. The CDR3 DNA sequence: TGCGCCAGCAGCCCATTGACAGGGGCTAACACTGAAGCTTTCTTT. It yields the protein CASSPLTGANTEAFF.

CDR3 nucleotides: TGCAGCGTTGGGGGCGGTTACAATGAGCAGTTCTTC. Residues: CSVGGGYNEQFF. This chain connects TRBV29-1 to TRBJ2-1, with a weak D call TRBD1 (5 bases). The CDR3 is made up of 12 amino acids. Deletions cut 4 bases from V and 4 bases from J, with 8 bases between. Germline V lookup: CDR1 SQVTM, CDR2 ANQGSEA.

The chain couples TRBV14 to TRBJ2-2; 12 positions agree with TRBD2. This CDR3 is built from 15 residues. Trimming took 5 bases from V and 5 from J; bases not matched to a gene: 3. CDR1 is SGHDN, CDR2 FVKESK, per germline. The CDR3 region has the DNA TGTGCCAGCAGCTCTAGCGGGAGGGGAACCGGGGAGCTGTTTTTT. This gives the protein CASSSSGRGTGELFF.

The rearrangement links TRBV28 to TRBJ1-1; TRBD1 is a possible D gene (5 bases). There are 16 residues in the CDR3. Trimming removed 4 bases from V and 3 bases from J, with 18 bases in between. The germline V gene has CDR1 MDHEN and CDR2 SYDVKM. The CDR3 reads CASSSPRWRGDTEAFF. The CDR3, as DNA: TGTGCCAGCAGTTCCCCCCGATGGAGGGGAGACACTGAAGCTTTCTTT.

CDR3 bases: TGTGCCACCAGACAGGAGGGAAACATTCAGTACTTC. This translates into CATRQEGNIQYF. The chain links TRBV6-5 to TRBJ2-4; either TRBD1 or TRBD2 may supply D (6 bases each). Germline V gene lookup returns CDR1 MNHEY and CDR2 SVGAGI. Trimming removed 10 bases from V and 6 bases from J, with 13 bases in between. The CDR3 is 12 amino acids.

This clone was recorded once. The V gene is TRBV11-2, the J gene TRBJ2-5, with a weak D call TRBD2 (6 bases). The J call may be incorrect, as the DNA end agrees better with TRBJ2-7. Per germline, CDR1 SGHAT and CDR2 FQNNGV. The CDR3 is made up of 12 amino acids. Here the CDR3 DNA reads TGTGCCAGCAGCTTCGGGAGCTACGAGCAGTACTTC. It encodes CASSFGSYEQYF.

The CDR3 region is CASSASTGGMTEAFF. The CDR3 region has the DNA TGTGCCAGCAGCGCTTCCACAGGGGGCATGACTGAAGCTTTCTTT. V and J are TRBV9 and TRBJ1-1, with TRBD1 matching over 9 bases. Germline V gene lookup returns CDR1 SGDLS and CDR2 YYNGEE. V lost 3 bases to trimming and J lost 5 bases; unmatched junction nucleotides: 8. The CDR3 contains 15 residues.

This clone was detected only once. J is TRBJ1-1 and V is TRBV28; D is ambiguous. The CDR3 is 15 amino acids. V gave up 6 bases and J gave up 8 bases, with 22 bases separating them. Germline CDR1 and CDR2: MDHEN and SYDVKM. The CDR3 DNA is TGTGCCAGCAGCTTTCTCCAAGGACCGCTAGGCGAAGCTTTCTTT. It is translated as CASSFLQGPLGEAFF.

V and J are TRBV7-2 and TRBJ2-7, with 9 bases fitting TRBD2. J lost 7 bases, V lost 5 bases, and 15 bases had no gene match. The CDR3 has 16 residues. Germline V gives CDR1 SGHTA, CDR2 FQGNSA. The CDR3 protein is CASSPGAGLAGLEQYF. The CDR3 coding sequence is TGTGCCAGCAGCCCGGGAGCGGGCCTAGCGGGGCTAGAGCAGTACTTC.

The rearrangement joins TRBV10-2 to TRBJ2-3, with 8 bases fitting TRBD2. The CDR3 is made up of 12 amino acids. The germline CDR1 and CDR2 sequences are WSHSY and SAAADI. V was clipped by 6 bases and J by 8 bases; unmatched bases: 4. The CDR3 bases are TGCGCCAGCAGGGACACTAGCGGTACGCAGTATTTT. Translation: CASRDTSGTQYF.

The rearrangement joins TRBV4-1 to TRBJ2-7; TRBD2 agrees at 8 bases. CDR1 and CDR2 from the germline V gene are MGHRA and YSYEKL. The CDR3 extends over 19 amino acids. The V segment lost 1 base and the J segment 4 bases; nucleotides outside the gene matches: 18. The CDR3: CASSQAVKLSGLAAYEQYF. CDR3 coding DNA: TGCGCCAGCAGCCAAGCCGTTAAACTCTCCGGACTAGCCGCTTACGAGCAGTACTTC.

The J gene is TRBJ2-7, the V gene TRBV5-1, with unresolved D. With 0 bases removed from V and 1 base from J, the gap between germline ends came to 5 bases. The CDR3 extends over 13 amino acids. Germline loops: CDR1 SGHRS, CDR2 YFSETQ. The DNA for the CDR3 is TGCGCCAGCAGCTTGGGGGCTTCCTACGAGCAGTACTTC. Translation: CASSLGASYEQYF.

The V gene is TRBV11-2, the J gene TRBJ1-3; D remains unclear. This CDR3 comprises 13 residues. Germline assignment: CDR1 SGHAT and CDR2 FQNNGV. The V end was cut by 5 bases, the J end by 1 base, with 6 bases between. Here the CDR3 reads CASSPRSGNTIYF. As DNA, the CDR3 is TGTGCCAGCAGCCCAAGGTCTGGAAACACCATATATTTT.

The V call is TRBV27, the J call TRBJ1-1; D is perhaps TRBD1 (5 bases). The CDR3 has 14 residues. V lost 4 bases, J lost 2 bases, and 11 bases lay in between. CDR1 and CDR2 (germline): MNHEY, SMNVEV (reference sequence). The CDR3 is CASSWGTGNTEAFF. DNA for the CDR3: TGTGCCAGCAGTTGGGGGACGGGAAACACTGAAGCTTTCTTT.

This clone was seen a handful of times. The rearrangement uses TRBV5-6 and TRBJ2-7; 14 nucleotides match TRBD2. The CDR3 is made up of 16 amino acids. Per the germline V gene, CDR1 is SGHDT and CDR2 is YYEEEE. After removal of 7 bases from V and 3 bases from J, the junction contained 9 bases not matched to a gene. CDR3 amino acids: CASGGTSGRMGYEQYF. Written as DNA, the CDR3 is TGTGCCAGCGGCGGGACTAGCGGGAGAATGGGCTACGAGCAGTACTTC.

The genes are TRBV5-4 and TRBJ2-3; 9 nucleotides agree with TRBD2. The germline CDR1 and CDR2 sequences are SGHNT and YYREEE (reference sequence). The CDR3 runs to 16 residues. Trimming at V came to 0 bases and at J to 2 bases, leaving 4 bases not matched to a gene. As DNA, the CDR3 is TGTGCCAGCAGCTTGGGCGCGGGAGGGAACACAGATACGCAGTATTTT. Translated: CASSLGAGGNTDTQYF.

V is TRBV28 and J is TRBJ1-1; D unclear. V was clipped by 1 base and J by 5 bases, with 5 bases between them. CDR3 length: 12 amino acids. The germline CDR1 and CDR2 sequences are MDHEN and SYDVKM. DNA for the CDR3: TGTGCCAGCAGTTTATTAACGACTGAAGCTTTCTTT. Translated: CASSLLTTEAFF. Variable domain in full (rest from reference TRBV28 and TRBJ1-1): DVKVTQSSRYLVKRTGEKVFLECVQDMDHENMFWYRQDPGLGLRLIYFSYDVKMKEKGDIPEGYSVSREKKERFSLILESASTNQTSMYLCASSLLTTEAFFGQGTRLTVV.

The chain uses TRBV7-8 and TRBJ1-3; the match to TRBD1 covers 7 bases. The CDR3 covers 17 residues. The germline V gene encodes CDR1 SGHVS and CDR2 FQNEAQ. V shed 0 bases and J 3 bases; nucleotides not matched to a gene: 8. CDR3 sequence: CASSLALTGFNGNTIYF. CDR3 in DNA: TGTGCCAGCAGCTTAGCCCTGACAGGGTTCAATGGAAACACCATATATTTT.

The CDR3 DNA reads as TGTGCCAGCAGTTTCTGGGGCGGGGGTATCTACAATGAGCAGTTCTTC. Protein sequence: CASSFWGGGIYNEQFF. V usage is TRBV5-6 and J usage is TRBJ2-1; 7 bases map to TRBD2. The CDR3 is 16 residues long. With 5 bases clipped from V and 3 bases from J, the junction kept 11 bases outside the gene matches. The V gene's germline CDR1 is SGHDT and CDR2 YYEEEE.

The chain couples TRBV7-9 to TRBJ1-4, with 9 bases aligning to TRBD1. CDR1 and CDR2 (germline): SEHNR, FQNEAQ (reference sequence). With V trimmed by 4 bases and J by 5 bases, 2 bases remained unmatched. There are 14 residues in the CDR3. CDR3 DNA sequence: TGTGCCAGCAGCTGGGACAGGGAGAATGAAAAACTGTTTTTT. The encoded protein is CASSWDRENEKLFF. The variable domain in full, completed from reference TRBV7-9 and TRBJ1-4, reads DTGVSQNPRHKITKRGQNVTFRCDPISEHNRLYWYRQTLGQGPEFLTYFQNEAQLEKSRLLSDRFSAERPKGSFSTLEIQRTEQGDSAMYLCASSWDRENEKLFFGSGTQLSVL.

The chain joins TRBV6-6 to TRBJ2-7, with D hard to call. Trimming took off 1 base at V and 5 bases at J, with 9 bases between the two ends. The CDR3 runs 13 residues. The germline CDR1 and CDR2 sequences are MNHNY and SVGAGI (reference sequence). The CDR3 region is CASSYLNGNEQYF. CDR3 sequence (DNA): TGTGCCAGCAGTTACTTGAATGGGAACGAGCAGTACTTC.

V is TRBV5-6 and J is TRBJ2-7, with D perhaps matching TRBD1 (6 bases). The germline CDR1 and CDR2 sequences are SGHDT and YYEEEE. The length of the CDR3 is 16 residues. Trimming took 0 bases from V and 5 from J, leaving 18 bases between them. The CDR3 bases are TGTGCCAGCAGCTTGGGGGCCAGGGGCCTGGGTAACGAGCAGTACTTC. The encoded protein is CASSLGARGLGNEQYF.

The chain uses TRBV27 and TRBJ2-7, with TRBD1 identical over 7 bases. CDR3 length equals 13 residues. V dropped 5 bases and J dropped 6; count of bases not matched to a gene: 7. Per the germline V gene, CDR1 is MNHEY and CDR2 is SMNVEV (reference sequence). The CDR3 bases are TGTGCCAGCAGTATTACAGGGGATTTCGAGCAGTACTTC. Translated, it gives CASSITGDFEQYF.

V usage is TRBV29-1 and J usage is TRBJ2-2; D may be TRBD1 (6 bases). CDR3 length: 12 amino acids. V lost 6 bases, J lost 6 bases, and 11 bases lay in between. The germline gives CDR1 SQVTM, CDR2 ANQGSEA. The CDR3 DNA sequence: TGCAGCGTAGGACAGACCCCCGGGGAGCTGTTTTTT. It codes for CSVGQTPGELFF.

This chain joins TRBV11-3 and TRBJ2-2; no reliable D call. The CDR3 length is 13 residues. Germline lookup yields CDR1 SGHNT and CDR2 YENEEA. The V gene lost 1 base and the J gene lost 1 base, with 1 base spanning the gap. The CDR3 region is CASSLVNTGELFF. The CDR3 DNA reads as TGTGCCAGCAGCTTAGTGAACACCGGGGAGCTGTTTTTT.